The 20 T cell receptor beta chains listed next were all sequenced from one sample in a study of shared clonotypes between healthy human individuals. Profiling relied on immunoSEQ multiplex PCR, and the TCRdb table lists in-frame clones only, not all of them. In the table there are 300,000 to 350,000 clones, 73% of which are singletons. Sequencing input: memory CD4+ T cells sorted from blood. Subset of the sample: CD45RA-negative fraction. These receptors were taken from a man between 25 and 39 years old in good health.

V and J are TRBV7-8 and TRBJ2-4, with D possibly called TRBD1 or TRBD2 (5 bases each). V lost 3 bases and J 0 bases, leaving 15 bases between the germline ends. The CDR3 covers 17 residues. Germline values: CDR1 SGHVS, CDR2 FQNEAQ. The CDR3 DNA reads as TGTGCCAGCAGCTTGGGACCCAGGGCGCTAGCCAAAAACATTCAGTACTTC. This translates into CASSLGPRALAKNIQYF.

The chain combines TRBV11-2 with TRBJ2-7; no clear D gene. The germline CDR1 and CDR2 sequences are SGHAT and FQNNGV. V lost 1 base to trimming and J lost 0 bases, with 4 bases between them. The CDR3 length is 13 residues. The CDR3 coding sequence is TGTGCCAGCAGCTTAGGGTTCTCCTACGAGCAGTACTTC. Translating it yields CASSLGFSYEQYF.

The chain employs TRBV5-4 and TRBJ2-1; D unresolved. The CDR3 contains 13 residues. Per germline, CDR1 SGHNT and CDR2 YYREEE (reference sequence). Trimming cost V 0 bases and J 6 bases, with 7 bases left between them. In DNA form, the CDR3 reads TGTGCCAGCAGCTTGGGTCCTTTCAATGAGCAGTTCTTC. Its protein product is CASSLGPFNEQFF.

This clone was seen a few times. This rearrangement joins TRBV15 to TRBJ2-7; TRBD1 aligns across 7 bases. CDR3 length: 15 amino acids. Germline CDR1 reads LNHNV; CDR2 reads YYDKDF (reference sequence). The J segment lost 2 bases and the V segment lost 1 base, leaving 5 bases of the junction unmatched. The CDR3 DNA reads TGTGCCACCAGCAGAGGAGGCCAGGGGGCCTACGAGCAGTACTTC. Amino acid sequence: CATSRGGQGAYEQYF.

The chain recombines TRBV2 with TRBJ1-5; D is possibly TRBD1 (6 bases). Trimming took off 4 bases at V and 5 bases at J, with 12 bases between the two ends. This CDR3 is 14 amino acids long. Germline V lookup: CDR1 SNHLY, CDR2 FYNNEI. CDR3 sequence (DNA): TGTGCCAGCAGTGGAGGGGGGAGGCATCAGCCCCAGCATTTT. Its protein product is CASSGGGRHQPQHF.

This CDR3 is CASSHDSQETQYF. The CDR3 bases are TGTGCCAGCAGCCACGACAGCCAAGAGACCCAGTACTTC. The chain employs TRBV5-4 and TRBJ2-5, with D maybe TRBD1 (5 bases). CDR1 SGHNT and CDR2 YYREEE come from the germline V gene (reference sequence). V gave up 4 bases and J gave up 1 base, with 8 bases separating them. The CDR3 is made up of 13 amino acids.

The genes are TRBV4-3 and TRBJ1-5, with D tentatively TRBD1 (6 bases). This CDR3 is 17 amino acids long. In germline, CDR1 is LGHNA, CDR2 YSLEER. V was clipped by 0 bases and J by 9 bases, with 21 bases between them. CDR3 sequence: CASSQDREHRQGTPQHF. The CDR3 bases are TGCGCCAGCAGCCAAGATAGAGAGCATCGGCAGGGGACGCCCCAGCATTTT.

To note about this clone: A far larger clone is only one base removed, so a read error is likely. Other nucleotide sequences from this sample produce the same CDR3. V usage is TRBV7-9 and J usage is TRBJ2-7; 13 bases are shared with TRBD2. Germline assignment: CDR1 SEHNR and CDR2 FQNEAQ (reference sequence). The CDR3 is 15 amino acids. CDR3 residues: CASSLLAGGPGEQYF. CDR3 sequence (DNA): TGTGCCAGCAGCCTACTAGCGGGAGGGCCGGGCGAGCAGTACTTT.

This clone was counted between two and nine times. The chain has TRBV19 and TRBJ1-3; D uncertain. The V gene lost 3 bases and the J gene lost 2 bases, with 26 bases spanning the gap. The CDR3 is 20 amino acids. Germline-derived CDR1 and CDR2 are LNHDA and SQIVND (reference sequence). The chain's CDR3 is CASSIQPPGPLRMAGNTIYF. The CDR3 DNA sequence: TGTGCCAGTAGTATCCAACCACCGGGTCCCCTTAGAATGGCTGGAAACACCATATATTTT.

This chain links TRBV28 with TRBJ2-7; 7 bases map to TRBD1. The germline CDR1 and CDR2 sequences are MDHEN and SYDVKM. This CDR3 contains 17 residues. The trim removed 3 bases at V and 3 bases at J, leaving 14 bases unmatched. CDR3 sequence (DNA): TGTGCCAGCAGTTTTTCTCCAAAGGGGACAGCAAGCTACGAGCAGTACTTC. Amino acid sequence: CASSFSPKGTASYEQYF.

This clone occurred a few times. The gene calls are TRBV2 and TRBJ1-5, with 7 bases lining up with TRBD1. Germline lookup yields CDR1 SNHLY and CDR2 FYNNEI. The CDR3 has 16 residues. Losses at the gene ends were 6 bases for V and 1 base for J; bases not matched to a gene: 9. The DNA of the CDR3 is TGTGCCAGCAGGGATCACAGGGGTATGAGCAATCAGCCCCAGCATTTT. Translated: CASRDHRGMSNQPQHF.

This clone showed up just a few times. This sequence joins TRBV15 and TRBJ2-3, with D perhaps TRBD2 (6 bases). The V end lost 0 bases, the J end lost 9 bases, and 7 bases lay between the germline ends. Per germline, CDR1 LNHNV and CDR2 YYDKDF (reference sequence). There are 12 residues in the CDR3. The CDR3 bases are TGTGCCACCAGCAGAGAGCGGGAAACGCAGTATTTT. It yields the protein CATSRERETQYF.

J is TRBJ1-1 and V is TRBV6-1; D is uncertain. V lost 3 bases to trimming and J lost 11 bases, with 10 bases between them. Per the germline V gene, CDR1 is MNHNS and CDR2 is SASEGT. This CDR3 is built from 11 residues. DNA of the CDR3: TGTGCCAGCAGTGAGTGGGGTGATGCTTTCTTT. Its translation is CASSEWGDAFF.

This clone has at least ten counts. The gene calls are TRBV9 and TRBJ2-2; the D call may be TRBD1 or TRBD2 (5 bases each). Trimming cost V 7 bases and J 1 base, with 14 bases left between them. The CDR3 contains 15 residues. Germline lookup yields CDR1 SGDLS and CDR2 YYNGEE. The CDR3 is CASSVGAGNTGELFF. CDR3 nucleotide sequence: TGTGCCAGCTCCGTCGGGGCAGGGAACACCGGGGAGCTGTTTTTT. The full variable domain, completed using reference TRBV9 and TRBJ2-2, is DSGVTQTPKHLITATGQRVTLRCSPRSGDLSVYWYQQSLDQGLQFLIQYYNGEERAKGNILERFSAQQFPDLHSELNLSSLELGDSALYFCASSVGAGNTGELFFGEGSRLTVL.

The genes are TRBV28 and TRBJ1-3; 11 nucleotides match TRBD1. Trimming at V came to 3 bases and at J to 1 base, leaving 5 bases not matched to a gene. This CDR3 contains 17 residues. Germline lookup yields CDR1 MDHEN and CDR2 SYDVKM. The CDR3 bases are TGTGCCAGCAGTTTCTGGGGACAGGGGGGTTCTGGAAACACCATATATTTT. Protein: CASSFWGQGGSGNTIYF.

The gene calls are TRBV2 and TRBJ2-7; D might be TRBD1 (5 bases). The CDR3 contains 14 residues. Germline loops: CDR1 SNHLY, CDR2 FYNNEI. The germline V and J ends were trimmed by 10 bases and 3 bases, with 19 bases remaining between them. The CDR3 DNA reads as TGTGCCATAACTCAGGGATCTCTTATCTACGAGCAGTACTTC. Amino acid sequence: CAITQGSLIYEQYF. Looking up the rest from reference TRBV2 and TRBJ2-7 gives the full variable domain: EPEVTQTPSHQVTQMGQEVILRCVPISNHLYFYWYRQILGQKVEFLVSFYNNEISEKSEIFDDQFSVERPDGSNFTLKIRSTKLEDSAMYFCAITQGSLIYEQYFGPGTRLTVT.

This chain uses TRBV7-9 with TRBJ2-2, with 9 bases fitting TRBD1. Looked up from germline, CDR1 is SEHNR and CDR2 is FQNEAQ (reference sequence). Trimming at V came to 5 bases and at J to 3 bases, leaving 10 bases not matched to a gene. The CDR3 has 17 amino acids. CDR3 bases: TGTGCCAGCAGCGCACCACAACAGGGGGCTGACACCGGGGAGCTGTTTTTT. Its protein product is CASSAPQQGADTGELFF.

The V and J genes are TRBV6-1 and TRBJ2-7; TRBD1 agrees at 8 bases. The length of the CDR3 is 13 residues. After removal of 7 bases from V and 3 bases from J, the junction contained 5 bases not matched to a gene. Germline V gives CDR1 MNHNS, CDR2 SASEGT. The CDR3 spells CASMTGESYEQYF. CDR3 in DNA: TGTGCCAGCATGACAGGGGAGAGCTACGAGCAGTACTTC.

The rearrangement uses TRBV7-9 and TRBJ1-1; D may be TRBD1 (6 bases). This CDR3 has 15 residues. The ends were cut back, 4 bases at V and 10 bases at J, with 22 bases in the middle. Germline loops: CDR1 SEHNR, CDR2 FQNEAQ (reference sequence). For the CDR3, the DNA is TGTGCCAGCAGCTACCCAGGGAGGGGGGAGCGCGCAGCTTTCTTT. It translates to CASSYPGRGERAAFF.

The CDR3 loop is CASSPRRSGQGAYEQYF. The CDR3, as DNA: TGTGCCAGCTCCCCAAGAAGGTCGGGACAGGGGGCTTACGAGCAGTACTTC. The chain has TRBV18 and TRBJ2-7; TRBD1 agrees at 12 bases. Germline trimming cut 6 bases from V and 4 bases from J; bases unmatched to any gene: 13. CDR1 is KGHSH and CDR2 is LQKENI in the germline V gene. This CDR3 is built from 17 residues.